The rows below give T cell receptor beta chains drawn from one sample of a study of cytomegalovirus exposure and HLA in healthy donors. Only in-frame clones appear in the TCRdb table, and some are missing; sequencing was by immunoSEQ multiplex PCR. The sample lists under 200,000 clones, about 79% occurring once. Sequenced: PBMCs. The receptors derive from a woman between 50 and 59 years old in good health and CMV-seronegative. Both conserved end residues are part of each CDR3. A D gene is named only where the DNA matches it firmly. Clone sizes are given selectively: once, few, many, or a class where the clone is expanded.

TRBJ2-3 | NA | NA | TRBV14 | TGTGCCAGCAGCGCTAGGACAGATACGCAGTATTTT | CASSARTDTQYF
TRBJ2-1 | NA | TRBD1 | TRBV5-4 | TGTGCCAGCAGCACGGGGACAGGGTGGAATGAGCAGTTCTTC | CASSTGTGWNEQFF
TRBJ1-4 | NA | NA | TRBV9 | TGTGCCAGCAGCGCCGCAGGGGCAACTAATGAAAAACTGTTTTTT | CASSAAGATNEKLFF
TRBJ2-1 | NA | TRBD2 | TRBV27 | TGTGCCAGCAGTACTAGGGCCCGGACTAGCGGGAGGAATGAGCAGTTCTTC | CASSTRARTSGRNEQFF
TRBJ2-5 | NA | TRBD1 | TRBV18 | TGTGCCAGCTCACCCAGACAGGGGGCCCAAGAGACCCAGTACTTC | CASSPRQGAQETQYF
TRBJ2-1 | once | NA | TRBV9 | TGTGCCAGCAGCGACCCCAGGACTGCTTACAATGAGCAGTTCTTC | CASSDPRTAYNEQFF
TRBJ2-7 | NA | NA | TRBV27 | TGTGCCAGCAAACGGGGTGCCGAGCAGTACTTC | CASKRGAEQYF
TRBJ2-7 | once | NA | TRBV6-1 | TGTGCCAGCAGTAGGTCCGGGAGCTCCTACGAGCAGTACTTC | CASSRSGSSYEQYF
TRBJ1-5 | NA | TRBD1 | TRBV28 | TGTGCCAGCATCCCCCTCGGGACAGGGAATGGCAATCAGCCCCAGCATTTT | CASIPLGTGNGNQPQHF
TRBJ1-4 | NA | TRBD1 | TRBV2 | TGTGCCATCACAGGGGTAACTAATGAAAAACTGTTTTTT | CAITGVTNEKLFF
TRBJ1-3 | NA | NA | TRBV6-5 | TGTGCCAGCAGTGGCTTAGCAACATCTAGAAACACCATATATTTT | CASSGLATSRNTIYF
TRBJ2-1 | few | TRBD1 | TRBV11-2 | TGTGCCAGCAGGTATGCACCGGACAGGAATGAGCAGTTCTTC | CASRYAPDRNEQFF
TRBJ1-4 | NA | NA | TRBV28 | TGTGCCAGCAGGCGGGGCGGGTCGGCTAATGAAAAACTGTTTTTT | CASRRGGSANEKLFF